This is a list of T cell receptor beta chains from one sample in a study of cytomegalovirus exposure and HLA in healthy donors. TCRdb keeps only in-frame clones here, not all; method: immunoSEQ multiplex PCR. The data include about 48,000 clones; the top ten clones carry roughly 0.99%. The specimen sequenced was PBMCs. The receptors here all came from a woman aged 40 to 55 in good health and CMV-seronegative. Each CDR3 is given with its conserved first and last residue. The D gene is left open where the match is weak.

j_call: TRBJ2-2
d_call: TRBD2
v_call: TRBV2
cdr3_aa: CASKSGRETGELFF
cdr3_nt: TGTGCCAGCAAGTCAGGGCGGGAGACCGGGGAGCTGTTTTTT

j_call: TRBJ1-1
d_call: .
v_call: TRBV30
cdr3_aa: CAWTGFPQPNTEAFF
cdr3_nt: TGTGCCTGGACAGGGTTTCCTCAACCGAACACTGAAGCTTTCTTT

j_call: TRBJ2-3
d_call: TRBD2
v_call: TRBV28
cdr3_aa: CASSVQAGGLGTDTQYF
cdr3_nt: TGTGCCAGCAGTGTCCAAGCGGGAGGGCTGGGCACAGATACGCAGTATTTT

j_call: TRBJ2-1
d_call: TRBD2
v_call: TRBV19
cdr3_aa: CASSPGLVTEQFF
cdr3_nt: TGTGCCAGTAGTCCCGGACTAGTGACTGAGCAGTTCTTC

j_call: TRBJ2-5
d_call: TRBD1
v_call: TRBV6-5
cdr3_aa: CASSPPGQLKETQYF
cdr3_nt: TGTGCCAGCAGTCCCCCGGGACAGCTAAAAGAGACCCAGTACTTC

j_call: TRBJ2-1
d_call: .
v_call: TRBV6-5
cdr3_aa: CASSYSSGYYNEQFF
cdr3_nt: TGTGCCAGCAGTTACTCATCAGGATACTACAATGAGCAGTTCTTC

j_call: TRBJ2-1
d_call: .
v_call: TRBV6-5
cdr3_aa: CASRVGGDSYNEQFF
cdr3_nt: TGTGCCAGCAGGGTGGGGGGAGACTCCTACAATGAGCAGTTCTTC

j_call: TRBJ2-1
d_call: .
v_call: TRBV6-1
cdr3_aa: CASSALPGEGNEQFF
cdr3_nt: TGTGCCAGCAGTGCCTTGCCGGGAGAGGGCAATGAGCAGTTCTTC

j_call: TRBJ2-7
d_call: TRBD1
v_call: TRBV28
cdr3_aa: CASRIDRGPLWEQYF
cdr3_nt: TGTGCCAGCAGAATAGACAGGGGCCCTCTCTGGGAGCAGTACTTC

j_call: TRBJ2-1
d_call: TRBD2
v_call: TRBV4-3
cdr3_aa: CASSRLKGEREAAEQFF
cdr3_nt: TGCGCCAGCAGCCGCCTGAAAGGGGAGCGGGAGGCTGCAGAGCAGTTCTTC

j_call: TRBJ2-7
d_call: .
v_call: TRBV2
cdr3_aa: CASREGLKIYEQYF
cdr3_nt: TGTGCCAGCAGGGAGGGACTCAAGATCTACGAGCAGTACTTC

j_call: TRBJ2-7
d_call: TRBD1
v_call: TRBV29-1
cdr3_aa: CSVGTGTYEQYF
cdr3_nt: TGCAGCGTTGGGACAGGGACCTACGAGCAGTACTTC

j_call: TRBJ2-2
d_call: .
v_call: TRBV6-6
cdr3_aa: CASSPFSGELFF
cdr3_nt: TGTGCCAGCAGTCCCTTTTCTGGGGAGCTGTTTTTT

j_call: TRBJ2-1
d_call: TRBD2
v_call: TRBV4-2
cdr3_aa: CASSPRTSGNDNEQFF
cdr3_nt: TGTGCCAGCAGCCCCCGGACTAGCGGGAATGACAATGAGCAGTTCTTC

j_call: TRBJ2-7
d_call: .
v_call: TRBV5-4
cdr3_aa: CASSLLGGTAYEQYF
cdr3_nt: TGTGCCAGCAGCTTGTTGGGAGGAACTGCCTACGAGCAGTACTTC

j_call: TRBJ1-2
d_call: .
v_call: TRBV4-1
cdr3_aa: CASSQAGELRYGYTF
cdr3_nt: TGCGCCAGCAGCCAAGCAGGGGAGCTACGCTATGGCTACACCTTC

j_call: TRBJ1-1
d_call: .
v_call: TRBV6-5
cdr3_aa: CASYRDGGTEAFF
cdr3_nt: TGTGCCAGTTACAGGGACGGAGGCACTGAAGCTTTCTTT

j_call: TRBJ2-3
d_call: TRBD2
v_call: TRBV7-3
cdr3_aa: CASSSGLGNTDTQYF
cdr3_nt: TGTGCCAGCAGTTCGGGACTAGGGAACACAGATACGCAGTATTTT